The 26 T cell receptor beta chains listed next were all sequenced from one sample in a study of response to subunit inactivated influenza vaccine. TCRdb reprocessed the RT-PCR reads via MiXCR and lists one record per CDR3 protein. Among roughly 620,000 distinct CDR3 sequences listed, around 10% were seen once. This sample was shared with a second study, whose subject was T cells expressing NK-cell markers. That report adds: The TCR beta cDNA came from 5'RACE template switching with UMIs.

The sequencing here drew on PBMCs from blood, taken on the day of vaccination. These receptor sequences come from a man aged 50 to 60 who received an inactivated influenza vaccine.

The chain carries TRBV29-1 and TRBJ2-1; no clear D gene. The CDR3 is made up of 15 amino acids. V shed 2 bases and J shed 5 bases, with 16 bases lying between them. CDR1 is SQVTM and CDR2 is ANQGSEA in the germline V gene. The CDR3 is CSVEPRNTINNEQFF. DNA of the CDR3: TGCAGCGTTGAACCGAGGAATACGATCAACAATGAGCAGTTCTTC.

This rearrangement joins TRBV20-1 to TRBJ2-6; tentatively, D is TRBD1 or TRBD2 (5 bases each). Trimming removed 2 bases from V and 4 bases from J, with 12 bases in between. CDR1 and CDR2 (germline): DFQATT, SNEGSKA (reference sequence). CDR3 length: 15 residues. CDR3 residues: CSARPTGLGANVLTF. Here the CDR3 DNA reads TGCAGTGCTAGACCGACGGGGCTCGGGGCCAACGTCCTGACTTTC.

This clonotype has a handful of counts. The gene calls are TRBV5-1 and TRBJ2-7; 11 nucleotides align to TRBD2. The CDR3 consists of 15 residues. Losses at the gene ends were 5 bases for V and 2 bases for J; bases not matched to a gene: 6. Germline V gene sequence: CDR1 SGHRS, CDR2 YFSETQ. The CDR3 protein is CASSYLAGGTYEQYF. CDR3 coding DNA: TGCGCCAGCAGTTATCTAGCGGGAGGAACCTACGAGCAGTACTTC. The full variable domain, rest sourced from reference TRBV5-1 and TRBJ2-7, is KAGVTQTPRYLIKTRGQQVTLSCSPISGHRSVSWYQQTPGQGLQFLFEYFSETQRNKGNFPGRFSGRQFSNSRSEMNVSTLELGDSALYLCASSYLAGGTYEQYFGPGTRLTVT.

The J gene is TRBJ2-3, the V gene TRBV6-1; D is unresolved. Germline V gene data show CDR1 as MNHNS and CDR2 as SASEGT. The CDR3 has 14 amino acids. V lost 6 bases to trimming and J lost 0 bases, with 10 bases between them. This chain's CDR3 is CASSHLQSTDTQYF. The DNA for the CDR3 is TGTGCCAGCAGCCACCTACAAAGCACAGATACGCAGTATTTT.

In this sample, this clonotype turned up a few times. The rearrangement joins TRBV12-3 or TRBV12-4 to TRBJ2-1; D not resolved. With 7 bases removed from V and 10 bases from J, the gap between germline ends came to 20 bases. This CDR3 is 14 amino acids long. The CDR3 coding sequence is TGTGCCAGCAACACCGGCCCAAGGCCGGAGGAGCAGTTCTTC. Translating it yields CASNTGPRPEEQFF.

J is TRBJ2-7 and V is TRBV28, with 7 bases that match TRBD1. V gave up 3 bases and J gave up 6 bases; unmatched junction bases: 2. CDR1 MDHEN and CDR2 SYDVKM come from the germline V gene. The CDR3 is 12 amino acids. This CDR3 reads CASSFGTVEQYF. The DNA of the CDR3 is TGTGCCAGCAGTTTCGGGACAGTCGAGCAGTACTTC.

The chain uses TRBV12-3 or TRBV12-4 and TRBJ2-1; TRBD2 aligns across 12 bases. With V trimmed by 7 bases and J by 8 bases, 9 bases remained unmatched. CDR3 length: 15 amino acids. The CDR3 here is CASTPLAGGSDEQFF. DNA for the CDR3: TGTGCCAGCACCCCTCTAGCGGGAGGGTCCGATGAGCAGTTCTTC.

V gene TRBV5-8 combines with J gene TRBJ2-2, with TRBD1 matching over 8 bases. Germline values: CDR1 SGHTS, CDR2 YDEGEE. The CDR3 contains 15 residues. Trimming at V came to 2 bases and at J to 7 bases, leaving 7 bases not matched to a gene. The CDR3 DNA sequence: TGTGCCAGCAGCTTACAGGGACAGGACTACGGGGAGCTGTTTTTT. Amino acid sequence: CASSLQGQDYGELFF.

This clonotype came up a few times. This chain connects TRBV7-3 to TRBJ2-1; 9 bases map to TRBD2. The CDR3 consists of 17 residues. CDR1 SGHTA and CDR2 FQGTGA come from the germline V gene. V lost 5 bases and J lost 9; bases outside the gene matches: 17. The CDR3 sequence is CASSPYSGGIRKVEQFF. The CDR3 region has the DNA TGTGCCAGCAGCCCCTATAGCGGGGGAATAAGGAAGGTTGAGCAGTTCTTC.

This clonotype was found a few times. The chain carries TRBV12-3 or TRBV12-4 and TRBJ2-3; D is perhaps TRBD1 or TRBD2 (6 bases each). There are 17 residues in the CDR3. Trimming removed 2 bases at V and 0 bases at J, with 15 bases between. The CDR3 loop is CASSLRVGGISTDTQYF. The CDR3 region has the DNA TGTGCCAGCAGTTTAAGGGTCGGGGGCATAAGCACAGATACGCAGTATTTT.

This clonotype was detected a few times. The gene calls are TRBV29-1 and TRBJ1-2, with TRBD1 identical over 7 bases. Looked up from germline, CDR1 is SQVTM and CDR2 is ANQGSEA. The junction had 8 bases not matched to a gene; V was cut back by 6 bases and J by 4 bases. The CDR3 is made up of 13 amino acids. The CDR3, as DNA: TGCAGCGTCACAGGGGATCTCCGCTATGGCTACACCTTC. Amino acids: CSVTGDLRYGYTF.

The chain employs TRBV7-9 and TRBJ2-1; the D gene could be TRBD1 or TRBD2 (6 bases each). This CDR3 is 17 amino acids long. Germline CDR1 is SEHNR and CDR2 is FQNEAQ (reference sequence). V was cut by 4 bases and J by 8 bases, with 24 bases left in between. CDR3 DNA sequence: TGTGCCAGCAGCTGGGGGGCCACTAGTACCCCAGGGGATGAGCAGTTCTTC. Protein sequence: CASSWGATSTPGDEQFF.

This clonotype was recorded at least ten times. The chain carries TRBV3-1 and TRBJ2-7; D not resolved. This CDR3 has 15 amino acids. V was pared by 4 bases and J by 2 bases, with 15 bases between. Germline lookup yields CDR1 LGHDT and CDR2 YNNKEL (reference sequence). This chain's CDR3 is CASSPTGGTTYEQYF. As DNA, the CDR3 is TGTGCCAGCAGCCCCACTGGTGGAACTACCTACGAGCAGTACTTC.

This clonotype has a handful of counts. This chain uses TRBV7-2 with TRBJ1-2; 8 bases agree with TRBD1. After removal of 6 bases from V and 3 bases from J, the junction contained 3 bases not matched to a gene. Germline V gene sequence: CDR1 SGHTA, CDR2 FQGNSA. This CDR3 comprises 13 residues. The CDR3 DNA reads TGTGCCAGCAGGTCGACAGGGGACTATGGCTACACCTTC. Its protein product is CASRSTGDYGYTF.

In its sample, this clonotype was seen many times. This chain joins TRBV20-1 and TRBJ2-5, with TRBD1 identical over 9 bases. This CDR3 region has 14 residues. CDR1 and CDR2 from the germline V gene are DFQATT and SNEGSKA (reference sequence). V gave up 3 bases and J gave up 5 bases; unmatched junction bases: 7. The CDR3 loop reads CSASDRDRVETQYF. The CDR3 nucleotides are TGCAGTGCTAGCGACCGGGACAGGGTTGAGACCCAGTACTTC.

This clonotype was found many times. The chain carries TRBV2 and TRBJ2-1, with a possible D match to TRBD2 (6 bases). Germline loops: CDR1 SNHLY, CDR2 FYNNEI. Trimming removed 6 bases from V and 3 bases from J, with 15 bases in between. The CDR3 consists of 15 residues. For the CDR3, the DNA is TGTGCCAGCAGGAACAACCGGGGGAACTACAATGAGCAGTTCTTC. It is translated as CASRNNRGNYNEQFF.

This clonotype has just a few counts. The rearrangement links TRBV11-2 to TRBJ2-1, with 14 bases lining up with TRBD2. Germline loops: CDR1 SGHAT, CDR2 FQNNGV. This CDR3 is built from 18 residues. Unmatched junction bases numbered 12, after V lost 5 bases and J lost 6 bases. Here the CDR3 reads CASSQTSGGASALNEQFF. CDR3 coding DNA: TGTGCCAGCAGCCAGACTAGCGGGGGGGCCTCAGCTCTCAATGAGCAGTTCTTC.

The chain is built from TRBV6-2 or TRBV6-3 and TRBJ2-7; TRBD2 agrees at 15 bases. There are 17 residues in the CDR3. V lost 0 bases and J lost 2; bases outside the gene matches: 2. The germline CDR1 and CDR2 sequences are MNHEY and SVGEGT. The CDR3: CASSYSRTSGRAYEQYF. Here the CDR3 DNA reads TGTGCCAGCAGTTACTCGCGGACTAGCGGGAGGGCCTACGAGCAGTACTTC.

Only a few counts were recorded for this clonotype. The genes are TRBV6-2 or TRBV6-3 and TRBJ2-2; 12 bases agree with TRBD2. CDR1 MNHEY and CDR2 SVGEGT come from the germline V gene. The CDR3 consists of 16 residues. Germline trimming cut 6 bases from V and 1 base from J; bases unmatched to any gene: 3. CDR3 nucleotides: TGTGCCAGCAGGACTAGCGGGGGAGAGAACACCGGGGAGCTGTTTTTT. This codes for CASRTSGGENTGELFF.

The table lists this clonotype with many counts. This chain joins TRBV6-6 and TRBJ1-3, with D unclear. The CDR3 is made up of 13 amino acids. The V gene lost 6 bases and the J gene lost 3 bases, with 9 bases spanning the gap. Germline V gives CDR1 MNHNY, CDR2 SVGAGI (reference sequence). Written as DNA, the CDR3 is TGTGCCAGCAGCCGGGGTGGTGGAAACACCATATATTTT. Amino acid sequence: CASSRGGGNTIYF.

V is TRBV5-1 and J is TRBJ2-7; 8 positions agree with TRBD1. Germline V gene data show CDR1 as SGHRS and CDR2 as YFSETQ. This CDR3 has 15 amino acids. Losses at the gene ends were 1 base for V and 2 bases for J; bases not matched to a gene: 5. The CDR3 region has the DNA TGCGCCAGCAGCTTGAGTGGACAGGGCACCTACGAGCAGTACTTC. It translates to CASSLSGQGTYEQYF.

This clonotype came up a few times. The gene calls are TRBV7-9 and TRBJ2-5; D remains unclear. The CDR3 spans 17 residues. CDR1 and CDR2 (germline): SEHNR, FQNEAQ (reference sequence). V shed 7 bases and J shed 0 bases, with 21 bases lying between them. The CDR3 spells CASTPRKAARYQETQYF. CDR3 coding DNA: TGTGCCAGCACCCCCCGGAAGGCCGCCCGGTACCAAGAGACCCAGTACTTC.

This clonotype showed up just a few times. V gene TRBV7-8 combines with J gene TRBJ2-2, with 7 bases that match TRBD2. Germline V gene sequence: CDR1 SGHVS, CDR2 FQNEAQ. Trimming removed 5 bases from V and 7 bases from J; junction bases left unmatched: 7. This CDR3 contains 14 residues. This CDR3 is CASSNMGLIGELFF. The CDR3 region has the DNA TGTGCCAGCAGCAATATGGGACTAATCGGGGAGCTGTTTTTT.

This clonotype occurred a few times. V and J are TRBV5-5 and TRBJ2-2, with no clear D. There are 14 residues in the CDR3. Germline V gene data show CDR1 as SGHKS and CDR2 as YYEKEE (reference sequence). Trimming shortened V by 1 base and J by 3 bases, and 7 bases separated the two germline ends. The CDR3 protein is CASSLRQHTGELFF. CDR3 in DNA: TGTGCCAGCAGCTTGCGTCAGCACACCGGGGAGCTGTTTTTT.

A few counts support this clonotype. This chain connects TRBV2 to TRBJ2-7, with 7 bases that match TRBD2. V was pared by 3 bases and J by 3 bases, with 5 bases of the junction left unmatched. The CDR3 loop spans 14 amino acids. The V gene's germline CDR1 is SNHLY and CDR2 FYNNEI. CDR3 loop: CASSDQRGFYEQYF. DNA of the CDR3: TGTGCCAGCAGTGATCAGCGGGGCTTCTACGAGCAGTACTTC.

This clonotype was seen more than once but under ten times. This sequence joins TRBV3-1 and TRBJ2-7; 9 positions agree with TRBD2. Germline V gene data show CDR1 as LGHDT and CDR2 as YNNKEL (reference sequence). The CDR3 contains 14 residues. The V segment lost 6 bases and the J segment 5 bases; nucleotides outside the gene matches: 8. CDR3 coding DNA: TGTGCCAGCAGACATAGCGGGAGTAAGAACGAGCAGTACTTC. Translating it yields CASRHSGSKNEQYF.